This T cell receptor (beta chain) was recorded in a study of T cells in Graves' hyperthyroidism and ophthalmopathy. Overall study findings and caveats: Ophthalmopathy was distinguished from stable hyperthyroidism by 13 V-J signatures.

What was amplified from RNA transcripts were TCR beta CDR3 regions. HTBI primers were the set used in a first-round RT-PCR of the TCR CDR3. TCRdb independently ran MiXCR on the multiplex PCR reads; one entry per CDR3 protein. The sample lists approximately 430,000 distinct CDR3 sequences, 15% to 19% occurring once. The sample holds many counts of this clonotype. Its antigen remains unknown. The CDR3 runs 13 residues. J gave up 5 bases and V 3 bases, and 3 bases lay outside the gene matches. The germline V gene encodes CDR1 DFQATT and CDR2 SNEGSKA (reference sequence). Stability of Graves' hyperthyroidism was defined as absent ophthalmopathy progression within 18 months.

This clonotype was obtained from a woman younger than 35 with Graves' hyperthyroidism. The source material was blood. This sequence joins TRBV20-1 and TRBJ1-4; 7 nucleotides match TRBD1. The CDR3 DNA reads as TGCAGTGCTAGTCTGACAGGGAATGAAAAACTGTTTTTT. Translated: CSASLTGNEKLFF.